Listed below are T cell receptor beta chains from one sample, sequenced in a study of neoadjuvant anti-PD-1 for oral cavity cancer. Produced via immunoSEQ multiplex PCR; TCRdb's table is partial and in-frame only. The table shows about 15,000 clones, with around three quarters occurring only once. Specimen: PBMCs, collected before nivolumab (anti-PD-1) treatment. These receptors all come from a person aged 40 to 85 with oral cavity squamous cell carcinoma. Both conserved end residues are part of each CDR3. A D gene is named only where the DNA matches it firmly. Some rows have no size entry. The others give once, few or many, or a class for an expanded clone.

>TRBJ1-6|TRBD1|TRBV6-5|few
TGTGCCAGCAGTTACGGACAGGGGATTTCACCCCTCCACTTT
CASSYGQGISPLHF
>TRBJ1-5|TRBD1|TRBV27|-
TGTGCCAGCAGTTTCCGAGGACAGGGCGGACAGCCCCAGCATTTT
CASSFRGQGGQPQHF
>TRBJ2-3|TRBD2|TRBV9|-
TGTGCCAGCAGCGTAGCGTCGGTGACTAGCGGGAGTCCCATCACAGATACGCAGTATTTT
CASSVASVTSGSPITDTQYF
>TRBJ1-2|-|TRBV5-1|few
TGCGCCAGCAGCTTGGGAACGCTCTATGGCTACACCTTC
CASSLGTLYGYTF
>TRBJ1-5|-|TRBV30|-
TGTGCCTGGAGTGTACAAGAGGATCAGCCCCAGCATTTT
CAWSVQEDQPQHF
>TRBJ2-1|-|TRBV27|-
TGTGCCAGCAGTTTTTTGTACTACGGGAAAGGGTTGAATGAGCAGTTCTTC
CASSFLYYGKGLNEQFF
>TRBJ2-7|TRBD2|TRBV4-1|-
TGCGCCAGCAGCCCTCAACGGACTAGCGGGACCTCGGACGAGCAGTACTTC
CASSPQRTSGTSDEQYF
>TRBJ1-1|TRBD1|TRBV5-4|-
TGTGCCAGCAGCTTGTATGGGACAGGGGGCCGGAACACTGAAGCTTTCTTT
CASSLYGTGGRNTEAFF
>TRBJ1-2|TRBD1|TRBV13|-
TGTGCCAGCAGCTCCCGGTGGGACAGAGGATGGGGCTACACCTTC
CASSSRWDRGWGYTF
>TRBJ2-5|TRBD2|TRBV2|few
TGTGCCAGCGGCGGACTAGCGGGGGAGGGAGAGACCCAGTACTTC
CASGGLAGEGETQYF
>TRBJ2-1|-|TRBV7-3|-
TGTGCCAGCAGCCGACAGGCATCCGGGGGCTACAATGAGCAGTTCTTC
CASSRQASGGYNEQFF
>TRBJ2-5|TRBD1|TRBV27|-
TGTGCCAGCAGTTCGGACAGGGAAACGATAAAGACCCAGTACTTC
CASSSDRETIKTQYF
>TRBJ2-3|-|TRBV7-8|-
TGTGCCAGCAGCCCAAGGGGGTGGGGGAGGACAGATACGCAGTATTTT
CASSPRGWGRTDTQYF
>TRBJ2-4|TRBD1|TRBV27|-
TGTGCCAGCAGTTTATCAGGGACAGGGGTCCTCAATCAGTACTTC
CASSLSGTGVLNQYF
>TRBJ1-4|-|TRBV29-1|-
TGCAGTATCGGGATGCGGGGAGAAAAACTGTTTTTT
CSIGMRGEKLFF
>TRBJ2-7|-|TRBV5-6|few
TGTGCCAGCAGCCTAGGATCCGGGGGAGGCGAGCAGTACTTC
CASSLGSGGGEQYF
>TRBJ1-5|-|TRBV7-2|-
TGTGCCAGCAGCTTAGGACACTTTAGCAATCAGCCCCAGCATTTT
CASSLGHFSNQPQHF
>TRBJ2-7|-|TRBV11-2|-
TGTGCCAGCAGCTTAGTGGCCAGACCCAGCGAGCAGTACTTC
CASSLVARPSEQYF
>TRBJ1-2|-|TRBV5-1|few
TGCGCCAGCAGCGCGGGGGGACCTAACTATGGCTACACCTTC
CASSAGGPNYGYTF
>TRBJ1-5|-|TRBV4-1|once
TGCGCCAGCAGCCCCGCCGTGATGCTACGGGTAAATCAGCCCCAGCATTTT
CASSPAVMLRVNQPQHF
>TRBJ1-2|-|TRBV27|-
TGTGCCAGCACCCTTCGGGGGGCCTATGGCTACACCTTC
CASTLRGAYGYTF
>TRBJ1-5|TRBD1|TRBV19|-
TGTGCCAGTAACGCCCGGGACAGATTTTATAGCAATCAGCCCCAGCATTTT
CASNARDRFYSNQPQHF
>TRBJ2-4|-|TRBV30|-
TGTGCCTGGAGTGCCTATGGGACCAATAGTGGCGACATTCAGTACTTC
CAWSAYGTNSGDIQYF
>TRBJ1-2|TRBD1|TRBV5-1|-
TGCGCCAGCAGCCCCAGCCCCGGGACAGGGTTTAACTATGGCTACACCTTC
CASSPSPGTGFNYGYTF
>TRBJ2-3|TRBD2|TRBV4-2|-
TGTGCCAGCAGCCTCGGACTAGCGCGCGGGTTGGGCACAGATACGCAGTATTTT
CASSLGLARGLGTDTQYF
>TRBJ2-7|TRBD1|TRBV7-2|-
TGTGCCAGCAGCGCGCACCTTGGGACAGGAGGGGCCTACGAGCAGTACTTC
CASSAHLGTGGAYEQYF
>TRBJ1-6|-|TRBV5-1|-
TGCGCCAGCAGCTTGGCCACAGGGACTGGGGTTAATTCACCCCTCCACTTT
CASSLATGTGVNSPLHF
>TRBJ2-1|TRBD2|TRBV11-2|-
TGTGCCAGCAGCTTAGATAGGATGGGGGGGACTAGCGGCGGGCAGTTCTTC
CASSLDRMGGTSGGQFF
>TRBJ2-5|TRBD2|TRBV5-1|-
TGCGCCAGCAGCTTAGTACTAGCGGGTTTCAAAGAGACCCAGTACTTC
CASSLVLAGFKETQYF
>TRBJ1-5|-|TRBV10-3|-
TGTGCCATCAGTGAGGTAGGCCGCCAGCCCCAGCATTTT
CAISEVGRQPQHF
>TRBJ1-4|-|TRBV7-9|-
TGTGCCAGCAGCCTCGCGGGACACCGTGAAAAACTGTTTTTT
CASSLAGHREKLFF
>TRBJ2-4|TRBD1|TRBV30|-
TGTGCCTGGAGCGACGACAGGGGGGCAAACATTCAGTACTTC
CAWSDDRGANIQYF
>TRBJ1-3|-|TRBV9|-
TGTGCCAGCAGGGACTCTGGAAACACCATATATTTT
CASRDSGNTIYF
>TRBJ2-1|TRBD2|TRBV27|once
TGTGCCAGCAGTTCCCCTAGCGGGAGGGCCAACAATGAGCAGTTCTTC
CASSSPSGRANNEQFF
>TRBJ2-7|TRBD1|TRBV6-1|few
TGTGCCAGCAGTCCGACACAGGGGGCTTGGGAGCAGTACTTC
CASSPTQGAWEQYF
>TRBJ1-1|-|TRBV9|-
TGTGCCAGCAGCTCCTCCGTGGGCCACACTGAAGCTTTCTTT
CASSSSVGHTEAFF
>TRBJ1-3|-|TRBV27|-
TGTGCCAGCAGTTTAGGGGGGGTTGGAAACACCATATATTTT
CASSLGGVGNTIYF
>TRBJ1-3|-|TRBV5-1|once
TGCGCCAGCCGCTTAGGGGGGGGTTCCTCTGGAAACACCATATATTTT
CASRLGGGSSGNTIYF
>TRBJ1-5|-|TRBV7-8|-
TGTGCCAGCAGCTTAGGGAGACAGTGGGGTCAGCCCCAGCATTTT
CASSLGRQWGQPQHF
>TRBJ2-1|-|TRBV27|-
TGTGCCAGCTCCCCGGAGAGAACCTCCTACAATGAGCAGTTCTTC
CASSPERTSYNEQFF
>TRBJ1-2|-|TRBV12-5|-
TGTGCTAGTGGTTTGGTACCCGGGGGCGAGGGTTTTGGCTACACCTTC
CASGLVPGGEGFGYTF
>TRBJ2-1|TRBD2|TRBV6-4|-
TGTGCCAGCAGTCAGACTAGCGGGAGATTTGATGAGCAGTTCTTC
CASSQTSGRFDEQFF
>TRBJ1-5|-|TRBV28|-
TGTGCCAGCAGCGATAATCAGCCCCAGCATTTT
CASSDNQPQHF
>TRBJ2-7|TRBD1|TRBV14|-
TGTGCCAGCAGCCTTACAGGGGGCTACGAGCAGTACTTC
CASSLTGGYEQYF
>TRBJ1-2|TRBD1|TRBV7-9|-
TGTGCCAGCAGCCTTGGTCAGGGGGCGCCTGGCTACACCTTC
CASSLGQGAPGYTF
>TRBJ2-3|-|TRBV30|-
TGTGCCTGGAGTGCGGGGGCGGATACGCAGTATTTT
CAWSAGADTQYF
>TRBJ2-3|-|TRBV5-6|-
TGTGCCAGCAGCTTTGGGGGCGCGTACCTTATGGGCACAGATACGCAGTATTTT
CASSFGGAYLMGTDTQYF
>TRBJ1-2|-|TRBV6-6|-
TGTGCCAGCAGTAACATGAACTATGGCTACACCTTC
CASSNMNYGYTF
>TRBJ1-2|-|TRBV7-9|few
TGTGCCAGCCGCGAAACCCAGGCGGAATATGGCTACACCTTC
CASRETQAEYGYTF
>TRBJ2-7|-|TRBV23-1|-
TGCGCCAGCAGTCCTACAGGGAACTTCTTCGAGCAGTACTTC
CASSPTGNFFEQYF
>TRBJ2-3|-|TRBV2|-
TGTGCCAGCAGTAGCGCGCCCACAGATACGCAGTATTTT
CASSSAPTDTQYF
>TRBJ2-2|-|TRBV7-9|-
TGTGCCAGCAACCCTGCAGGGGGGTACACCGGGGAGCTGTTTTTT
CASNPAGGYTGELFF
>TRBJ1-1|-|TRBV19|once
TGTGCCAGTACCAGGGAGTGGGGGACGCATATGAACACTGAAGCTTTCTTT
CASTREWGTHMNTEAFF
>TRBJ1-1|-|TRBV5-4|-
TGTGCCAGCAGCCCTGAACTGAACACTGAAGCTTTCTTT
CASSPELNTEAFF
>TRBJ1-5|TRBD1|TRBV6-6|-
TGTGCCAGCAGTACAGGGGTATATCAGCCCCAGCATTTT
CASSTGVYQPQHF
>TRBJ2-5|-|TRBV5-4|once
TGTGCCAGCAGCTACCATCCGGACAGCCAAGAGACCCAGTACTTC
CASSYHPDSQETQYF
>TRBJ2-7|TRBD1|TRBV5-4|few
TGTGCCAGCAGCTCGATGGACAGGGGATCCTACGAGCAGTACTTC
CASSSMDRGSYEQYF
>TRBJ1-2|-|TRBV5-3|-
TGTGCCAGAAGCTCGGGTCCTCGACCTACCTATGGCTACACCTTC
CARSSGPRPTYGYTF